This T cell receptor (beta chain) emerged from a study of shared clonotypes between healthy human individuals. Naive CD8 populations comprised CD45RO-negative cells positively selected for CCR7, excluding terminally differentiated effector memory CD45RA+ cells. Libraries were prepared by immunoSEQ multiplex PCR; TCRdb keeps only in-frame clonotypes and omits some of them. Among about 750,000 clones listed, about 91% were seen once. This TCR was sampled from a man aged 30 to 39 in good health. The specimen sequenced was naive CD8+ T cells sorted from blood.

The CDR3 bases are TGTGCCAGCAGCTTAGCTGCCCCTAGCGGGAGGGCCTTCCACGAGCAGTACTTC. Amino acid sequence: CASSLAAPSGRAFHEQYF. This rearrangement joins TRBV7-9 to TRBJ2-7, with 12 bases lining up with TRBD2. Losses at the gene ends were 0 bases for V and 5 bases for J; bases not matched to a gene: 11. The CDR3 extends over 18 amino acids. Looked up from germline, CDR1 is SEHNR and CDR2 is FQNEAQ (reference sequence).